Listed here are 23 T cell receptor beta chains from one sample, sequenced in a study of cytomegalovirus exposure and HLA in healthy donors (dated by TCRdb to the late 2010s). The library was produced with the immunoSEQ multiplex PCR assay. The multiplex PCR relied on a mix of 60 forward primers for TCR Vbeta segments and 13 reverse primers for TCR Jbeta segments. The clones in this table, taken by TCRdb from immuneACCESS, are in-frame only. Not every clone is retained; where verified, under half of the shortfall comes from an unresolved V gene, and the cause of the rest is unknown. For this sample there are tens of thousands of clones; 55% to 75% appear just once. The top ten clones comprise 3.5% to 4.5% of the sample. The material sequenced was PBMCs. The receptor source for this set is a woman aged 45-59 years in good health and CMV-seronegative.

In nucleotides, the CDR3 is TGTGCCAGCAGTGACGGGACACCCGGGGACGGCTACACCTTC. It specifies CASSDGTPGDGYTF. V gene TRBV6-4 combines with J gene TRBJ1-2, with TRBD1 as a possible D gene (6 bases). Per the germline V gene, CDR1 is MRHNA and CDR2 is SNTAGT. There are 14 residues in the CDR3. V was shortened by 2 bases and J by 8 bases, with 15 bases between the two germline ends.

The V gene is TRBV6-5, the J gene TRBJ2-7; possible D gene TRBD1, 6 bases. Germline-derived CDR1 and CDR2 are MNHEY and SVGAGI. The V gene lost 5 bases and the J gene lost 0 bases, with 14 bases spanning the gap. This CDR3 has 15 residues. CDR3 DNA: TGTGCCAGCAGTCCAACAGGGCCAAGCTCCTACGAGCAGTACTTC. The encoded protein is CASSPTGPSSYEQYF.

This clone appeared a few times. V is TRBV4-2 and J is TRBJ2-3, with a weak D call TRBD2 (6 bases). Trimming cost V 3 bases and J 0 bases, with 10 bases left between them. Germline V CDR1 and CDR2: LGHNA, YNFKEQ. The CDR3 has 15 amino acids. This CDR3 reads CASSQTAGSTDTQYF. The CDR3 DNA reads TGTGCCAGCAGCCAGACGGCGGGAAGCACAGATACGCAGTATTTT.

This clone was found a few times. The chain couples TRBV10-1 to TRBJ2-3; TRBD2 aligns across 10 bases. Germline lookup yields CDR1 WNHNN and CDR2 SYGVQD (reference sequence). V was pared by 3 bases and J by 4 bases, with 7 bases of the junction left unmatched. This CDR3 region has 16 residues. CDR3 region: CASSDDLAGESDTQYF. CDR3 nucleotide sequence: TGCGCCAGCAGTGATGACCTAGCGGGAGAGTCAGATACGCAGTATTTT.

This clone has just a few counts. The CDR3 DNA follows: TGTGCCAGCAGCCTGGGCGGGGCGGAGACTAACACCGGGGAGCTGTTTTTT. Protein sequence: CASSLGGAETNTGELFF. The chain couples TRBV28 to TRBJ2-2, with D perhaps matching TRBD2 (6 bases). Germline V gene data show CDR1 as MDHEN and CDR2 as SYDVKM. V dropped 6 bases and J dropped 2 bases, with 19 bases sitting between them. CDR3 length: 17 residues.

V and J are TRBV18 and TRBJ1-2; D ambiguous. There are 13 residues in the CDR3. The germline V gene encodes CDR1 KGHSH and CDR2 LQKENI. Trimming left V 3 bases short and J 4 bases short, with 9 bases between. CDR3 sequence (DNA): TGTGCCAGCTCACCCCCGAGCGGCTATGGCTACACCTTC. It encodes CASSPPSGYGYTF. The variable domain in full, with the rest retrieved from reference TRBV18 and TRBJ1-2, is NAGVMQNPRHLVRRRGQEARLRCSPMKGHSHVYWYRQLPEEGLKFMVYLQKENIIDESGMPKERFSAEFPKEGPSILRIQQVVRGDSAAYFCASSPPSGYGYTFGSGTRLTVV.

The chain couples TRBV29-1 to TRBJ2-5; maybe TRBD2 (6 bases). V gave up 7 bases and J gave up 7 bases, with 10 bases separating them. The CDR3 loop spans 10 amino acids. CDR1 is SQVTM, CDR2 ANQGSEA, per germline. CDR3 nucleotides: TGCAGCGGGCTCGGGGGGACCCAGTACTTC. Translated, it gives CSGLGGTQYF.

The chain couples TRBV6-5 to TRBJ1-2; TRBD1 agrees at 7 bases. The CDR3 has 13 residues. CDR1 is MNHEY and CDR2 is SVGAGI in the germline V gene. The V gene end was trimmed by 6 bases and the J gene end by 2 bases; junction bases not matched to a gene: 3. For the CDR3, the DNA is TGTGCCAGCAGGAAACAGGGGAACTATGGCTACACCTTC. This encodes CASRKQGNYGYTF.

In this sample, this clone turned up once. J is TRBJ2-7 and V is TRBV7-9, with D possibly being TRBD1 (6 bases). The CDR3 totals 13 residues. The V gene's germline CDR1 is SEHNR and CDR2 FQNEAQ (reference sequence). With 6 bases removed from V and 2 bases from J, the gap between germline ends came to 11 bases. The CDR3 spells CASRRQATYEQYF. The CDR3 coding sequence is TGTGCCAGCAGAAGACAGGCTACCTACGAGCAGTACTTC.

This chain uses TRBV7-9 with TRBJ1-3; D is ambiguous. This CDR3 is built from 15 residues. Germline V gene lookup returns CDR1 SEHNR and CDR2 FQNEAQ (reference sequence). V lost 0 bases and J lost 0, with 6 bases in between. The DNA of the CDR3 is TGTGCCAGCAGCTTAGCCTCAGGCTCTGGAAACACCATATATTTT. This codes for CASSLASGSGNTIYF.

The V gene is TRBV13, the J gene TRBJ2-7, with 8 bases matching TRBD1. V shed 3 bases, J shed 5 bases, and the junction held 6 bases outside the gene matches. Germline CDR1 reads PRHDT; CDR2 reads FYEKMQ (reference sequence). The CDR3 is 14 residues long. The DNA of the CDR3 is TGTGCCAGCAGCTTCGGACAGGGTGGAGACGAGCAGTACTTC. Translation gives CASSFGQGGDEQYF.

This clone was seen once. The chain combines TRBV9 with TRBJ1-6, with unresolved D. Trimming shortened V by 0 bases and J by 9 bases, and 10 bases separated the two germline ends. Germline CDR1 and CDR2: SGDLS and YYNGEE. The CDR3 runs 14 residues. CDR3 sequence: CASSVAKAASPLHF. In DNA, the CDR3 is TGTGCCAGCAGCGTAGCAAAAGCGGCTTCACCCCTCCACTTT.

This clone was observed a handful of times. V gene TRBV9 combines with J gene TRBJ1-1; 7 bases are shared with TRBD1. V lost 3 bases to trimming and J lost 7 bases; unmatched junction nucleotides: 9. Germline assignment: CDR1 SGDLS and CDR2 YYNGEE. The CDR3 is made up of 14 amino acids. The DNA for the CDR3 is TGTGCCAGCAGCGAGACCAGCCGGGACAGTGAAGCTTTCTTT. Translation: CASSETSRDSEAFF.

The CDR3 loop is CASGSPDSRRPEAFF. In DNA, the CDR3 is TGTGCTAGTGGTTCACCCGACAGTAGGAGACCTGAAGCTTTCTTT. The chain carries TRBV12-5 and TRBJ1-1; TRBD1 might be the D (5 bases). CDR1 and CDR2 from the germline V gene are LGHNT and FRNRAP. The CDR3 runs to 15 residues. Trimming stripped 4 bases from V and 6 bases from J, with 18 bases between.

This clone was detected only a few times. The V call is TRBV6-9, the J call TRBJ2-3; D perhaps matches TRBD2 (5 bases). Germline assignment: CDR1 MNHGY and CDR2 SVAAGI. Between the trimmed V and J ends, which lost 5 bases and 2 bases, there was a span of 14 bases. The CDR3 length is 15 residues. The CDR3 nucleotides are TGTGCCAGCAGTCACCGGGGAGCAGACACAGATACGCAGTATTTT. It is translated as CASSHRGADTDTQYF.

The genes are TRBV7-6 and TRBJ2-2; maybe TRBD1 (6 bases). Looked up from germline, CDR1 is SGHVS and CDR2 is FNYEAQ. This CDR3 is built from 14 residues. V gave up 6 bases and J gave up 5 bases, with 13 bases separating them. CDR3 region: CASSRIQGTGELFF. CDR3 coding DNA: TGTGCCAGCAGTCGAATACAGGGTACCGGGGAGCTGTTTTTT.

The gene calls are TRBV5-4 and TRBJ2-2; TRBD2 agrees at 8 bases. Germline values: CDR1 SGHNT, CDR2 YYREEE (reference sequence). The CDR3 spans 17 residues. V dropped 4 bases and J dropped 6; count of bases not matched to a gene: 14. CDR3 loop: CASSPREGGALPGELFF. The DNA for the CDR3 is TGTGCCAGCAGCCCCCGGGAGGGGGGGGCGCTTCCCGGGGAGCTGTTTTTT.

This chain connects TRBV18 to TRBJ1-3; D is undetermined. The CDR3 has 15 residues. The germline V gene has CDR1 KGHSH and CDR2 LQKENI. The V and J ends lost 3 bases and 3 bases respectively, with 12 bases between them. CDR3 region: CASSPGATNGNTIYF. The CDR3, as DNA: TGTGCCAGCTCACCGGGAGCTACTAATGGAAACACCATATATTTT.

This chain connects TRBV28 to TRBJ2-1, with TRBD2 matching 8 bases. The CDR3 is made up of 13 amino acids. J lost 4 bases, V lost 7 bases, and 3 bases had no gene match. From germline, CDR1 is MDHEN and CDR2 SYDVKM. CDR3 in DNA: TGTGCCAGCATAGCGGGGTTATACAATGAGCAGTTCTTC. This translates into CASIAGLYNEQFF.

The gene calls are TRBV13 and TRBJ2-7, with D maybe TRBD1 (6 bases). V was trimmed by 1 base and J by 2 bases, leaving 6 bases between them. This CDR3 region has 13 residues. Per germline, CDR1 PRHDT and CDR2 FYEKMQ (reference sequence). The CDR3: CASSLDRAYEQYF. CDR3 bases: TGTGCCAGCAGCTTAGACAGGGCCTACGAGCAGTACTTC.

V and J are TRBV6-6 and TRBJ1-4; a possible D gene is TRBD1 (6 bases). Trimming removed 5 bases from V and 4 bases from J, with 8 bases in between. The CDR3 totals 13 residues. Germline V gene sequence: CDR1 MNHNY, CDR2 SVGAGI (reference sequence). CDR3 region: CASSTDSNEKLFF. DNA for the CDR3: TGTGCCAGCAGTACGGACAGTAATGAAAAACTGTTTTTT.

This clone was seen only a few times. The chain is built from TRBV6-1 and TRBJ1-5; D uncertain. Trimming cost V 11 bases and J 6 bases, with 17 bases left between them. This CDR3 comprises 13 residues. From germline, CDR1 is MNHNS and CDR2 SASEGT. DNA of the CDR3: TGTGCCGGCGGGAGGGAAGCGGGTCAGCCCCAGCATTTT. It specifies CAGGREAGQPQHF.

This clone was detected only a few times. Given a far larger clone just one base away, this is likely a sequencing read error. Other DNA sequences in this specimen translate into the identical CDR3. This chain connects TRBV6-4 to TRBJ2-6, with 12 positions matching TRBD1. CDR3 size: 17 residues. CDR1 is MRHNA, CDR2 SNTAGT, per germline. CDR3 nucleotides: TGTGCCAGCAGTGACGGGACAGGGGGCTCTGGCGCCAACGTCCTGACTTTC. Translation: CASSDGTGGSGANVLTF.